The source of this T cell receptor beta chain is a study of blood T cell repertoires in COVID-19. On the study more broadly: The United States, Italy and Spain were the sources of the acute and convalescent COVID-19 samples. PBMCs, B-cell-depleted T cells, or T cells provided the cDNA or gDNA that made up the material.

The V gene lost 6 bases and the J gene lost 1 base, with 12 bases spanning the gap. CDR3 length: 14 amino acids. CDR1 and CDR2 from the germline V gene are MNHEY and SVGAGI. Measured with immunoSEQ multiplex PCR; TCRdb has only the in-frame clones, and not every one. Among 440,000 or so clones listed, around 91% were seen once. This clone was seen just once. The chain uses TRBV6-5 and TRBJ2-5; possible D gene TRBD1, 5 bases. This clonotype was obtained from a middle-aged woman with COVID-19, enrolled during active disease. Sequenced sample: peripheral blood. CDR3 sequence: CASRMGQTQETQYF. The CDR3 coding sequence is TGTGCCAGCAGGATGGGGCAGACCCAAGAGACCCAGTACTTC.